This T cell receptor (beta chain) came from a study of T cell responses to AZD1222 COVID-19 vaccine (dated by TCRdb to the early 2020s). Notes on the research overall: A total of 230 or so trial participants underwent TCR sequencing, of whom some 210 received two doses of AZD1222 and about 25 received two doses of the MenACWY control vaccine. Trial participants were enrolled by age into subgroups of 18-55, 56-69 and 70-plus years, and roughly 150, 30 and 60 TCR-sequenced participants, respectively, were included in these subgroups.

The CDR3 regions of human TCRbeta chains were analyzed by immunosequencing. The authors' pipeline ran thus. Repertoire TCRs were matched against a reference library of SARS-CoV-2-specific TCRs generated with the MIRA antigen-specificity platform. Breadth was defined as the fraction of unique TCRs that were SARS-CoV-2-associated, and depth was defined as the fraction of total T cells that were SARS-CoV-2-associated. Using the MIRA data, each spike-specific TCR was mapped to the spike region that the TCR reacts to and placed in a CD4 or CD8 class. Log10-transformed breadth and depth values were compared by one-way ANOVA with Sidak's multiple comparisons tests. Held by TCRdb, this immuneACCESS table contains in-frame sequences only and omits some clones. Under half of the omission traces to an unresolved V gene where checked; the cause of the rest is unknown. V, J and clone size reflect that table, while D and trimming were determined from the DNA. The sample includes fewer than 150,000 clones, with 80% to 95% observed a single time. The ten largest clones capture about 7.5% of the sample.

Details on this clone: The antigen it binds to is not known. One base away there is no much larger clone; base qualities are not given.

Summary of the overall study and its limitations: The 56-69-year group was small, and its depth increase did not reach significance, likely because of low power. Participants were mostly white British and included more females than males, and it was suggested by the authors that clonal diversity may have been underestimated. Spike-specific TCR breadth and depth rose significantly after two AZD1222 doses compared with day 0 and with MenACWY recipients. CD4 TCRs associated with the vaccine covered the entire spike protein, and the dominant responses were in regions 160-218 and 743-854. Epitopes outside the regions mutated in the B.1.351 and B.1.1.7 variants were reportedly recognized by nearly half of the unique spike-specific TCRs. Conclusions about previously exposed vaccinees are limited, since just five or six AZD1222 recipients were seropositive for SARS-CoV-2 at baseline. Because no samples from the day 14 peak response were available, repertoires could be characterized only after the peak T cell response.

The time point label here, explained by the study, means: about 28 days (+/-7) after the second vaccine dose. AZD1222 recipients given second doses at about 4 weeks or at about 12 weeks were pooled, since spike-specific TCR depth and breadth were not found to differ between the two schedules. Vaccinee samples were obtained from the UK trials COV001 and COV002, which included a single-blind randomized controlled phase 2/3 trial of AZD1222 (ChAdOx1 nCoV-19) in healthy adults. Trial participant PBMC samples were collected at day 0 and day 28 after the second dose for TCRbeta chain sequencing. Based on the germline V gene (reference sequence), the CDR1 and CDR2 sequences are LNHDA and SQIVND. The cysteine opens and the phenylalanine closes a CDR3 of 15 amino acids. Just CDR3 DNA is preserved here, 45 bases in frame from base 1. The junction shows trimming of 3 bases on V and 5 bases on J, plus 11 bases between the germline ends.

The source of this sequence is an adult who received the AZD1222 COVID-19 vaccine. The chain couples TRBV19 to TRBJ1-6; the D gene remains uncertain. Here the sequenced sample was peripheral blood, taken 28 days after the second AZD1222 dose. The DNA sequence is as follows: TGTGCCAGTAGTATTGGCCAGAGAAATAATTCACCCCTCCACTTT. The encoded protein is CASSIGQRNNSPLHF.